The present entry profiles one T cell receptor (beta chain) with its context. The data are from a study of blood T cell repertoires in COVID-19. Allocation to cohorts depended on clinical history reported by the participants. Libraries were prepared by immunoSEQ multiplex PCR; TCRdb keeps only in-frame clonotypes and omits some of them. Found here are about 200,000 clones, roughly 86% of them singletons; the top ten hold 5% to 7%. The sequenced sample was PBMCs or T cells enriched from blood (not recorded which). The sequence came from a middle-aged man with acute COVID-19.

The CDR3 spells CASRPGPGIGELFF. The CDR3 coding sequence is TGTGCCAGCAGACCCGGACCGGGGATCGGGGAGCTGTTTTTT. The rearrangement joins TRBV27 to TRBJ2-2; tentatively, D is TRBD2 (5 bases). The V and J ends lost 6 bases and 7 bases respectively, with 15 bases between them. The CDR3 spans 14 residues. Germline CDR1 is MNHEY and CDR2 is SMNVEV (reference sequence).